The 15 T cell receptor beta chains in this list originate from one sample, sequenced in a study of blood T cell repertoires in COVID-19. Method: immunoSEQ multiplex PCR; TCRdb's copy keeps in-frame clones and lacks some. The sample lists 200,000 to 250,000 clones; just over 85% were seen once. Sequencing input: PBMCs or T cells enriched from blood (not recorded which). Every receptor here comes from a woman in her thirties or forties with acute COVID-19.

The V call is TRBV6-6, the J call TRBJ1-6; D not certain. The CDR3 is 16 residues long. CDR1 and CDR2 (germline): MNHNY, SVGAGI (reference sequence). Trimming shortened V by 5 bases and J by 4 bases, and 15 bases separated the two germline ends. This CDR3 is CASSPSSQLYNSPLHF. The CDR3 DNA sequence: TGTGCCAGCAGTCCCAGTTCCCAGTTATATAATTCACCCCTCCACTTT.

This sequence joins TRBV19 and TRBJ1-5; TRBD1 matches at 7 bases. CDR3 size: 14 residues. The germline V gene encodes CDR1 LNHDA and CDR2 SQIVND (reference sequence). The ends lost 10 bases at V and 3 bases at J; junction bases unmatched: 9. DNA for the CDR3: TGTGCCACCAGTACAGGGGTGAACAATCAGCCCCAGCATTTT. This encodes CATSTGVNNQPQHF.

J is TRBJ2-7 and V is TRBV15; D is perhaps TRBD1 (5 bases). Per the germline V gene, CDR1 is LNHNV and CDR2 is YYDKDF (reference sequence). CDR3 length equals 15 residues. Trimming removed 0 bases at V and 7 bases at J, with 16 bases between. CDR3 sequence reads: CATSRDLRQPPEQYF. In nucleotides, the CDR3 is TGTGCCACCAGCAGAGATCTAAGACAGCCCCCTGAGCAGTACTTC. The full variable domain, its missing parts supplied by reference TRBV15 and TRBJ2-7, is DAMVIQNPRYQVTQFGKPVTLSCSQTLNHNVMYWYQQKSSQAPKLLFHYYDKDFNNEADTPDNFQSRRPNTSFCFLDIRSPGLGDTAMYLCATSRDLRQPPEQYFGPGTRLTVT.

This clone turned up a few times. The J gene is TRBJ1-4, the V gene TRBV15, with TRBD1 as a possible D gene (5 bases). Per the germline V gene, CDR1 is LNHNV and CDR2 is YYDKDF (reference sequence). Trimming left V 0 bases short and J 6 bases short, with 14 bases between. There are 16 residues in the CDR3. CDR3 sequence (DNA): TGTGCCACCAGCAGAGATAGGGCAGTAGGGGATGAAAAACTGTTTTTT. It codes for CATSRDRAVGDEKLFF.

This clone was seen a single time. This chain joins TRBV5-1 and TRBJ2-7; TRBD1 might be the D (6 bases). Germline V gene data show CDR1 as SGHRS and CDR2 as YFSETQ. The CDR3 totals 12 residues. Between the trimmed V and J ends, which lost 4 bases and 2 bases, there was a span of 7 bases. The CDR3 loop is CASSGTTYEQYF. The CDR3 nucleotides read TGCGCCAGCAGCGGGACAACCTACGAGCAGTACTTC.

V usage is TRBV7-9 and J usage is TRBJ1-3; no firm D call. This CDR3 has 14 residues. Germline loops: CDR1 SEHNR, CDR2 FQNEAQ (reference sequence). V was clipped by 8 bases and J by 0 bases, with 11 bases between them. CDR3: CASSREASGNTIYF. CDR3 bases: TGTGCCAGCTCTCGCGAAGCCTCTGGAAACACCATATATTTT.

V is TRBV12-5 and J is TRBJ1-1, with a possible D match to TRBD1 (6 bases). There are 15 residues in the CDR3. Trimming shortened V by 5 bases and J by 5 bases, and 18 bases separated the two germline ends. In germline, CDR1 is LGHNT, CDR2 FRNRAP. The CDR3, as DNA: TGTGCTAGTGGTCCCGCGGGGGGCCCGGGGACTGAAGCTTTCTTT. It specifies CASGPAGGPGTEAFF.

This sequence joins TRBV7-9 and TRBJ1-2, with TRBD1 matching over 8 bases. The CDR3 length is 12 residues. The germline CDR1 and CDR2 sequences are SEHNR and FQNEAQ (reference sequence). The junction had 4 bases not matched to a gene; V was cut back by 5 bases and J by 8 bases. The CDR3 region has the DNA TGTGCCAGCAGCCGACAGGGGTGGGGCTACACCTTC. Translating gives CASSRQGWGYTF. Filled out from reference TRBV7-9 and TRBJ1-2, the complete variable domain reads DTGVSQNPRHKITKRGQNVTFRCDPISEHNRLYWYRQTLGQGPEFLTYFQNEAQLEKSRLLSDRFSAERPKGSFSTLEIQRTEQGDSAMYLCASSRQGWGYTFGSGTRLTVV.

The V and J genes are TRBV3-1 (or the pseudogene TRBV3-2) and TRBJ1-2, with D maybe TRBD1 (5 bases). Germline CDR1 reads LGHDT; CDR2 reads YNNKEL (reference sequence). There are 13 residues in the CDR3. With 4 bases removed from V and 2 bases from J, the gap between germline ends came to 8 bases. Here the CDR3 reads CASSPGLNYGYTF. DNA of the CDR3: TGTGCCAGCAGCCCGGGACTAAACTATGGCTACACCTTC.

Only a few counts were recorded for this clone. This sequence joins TRBV3-1 (or the pseudogene TRBV3-2) and TRBJ1-1; no clear D. This CDR3 has 12 amino acids. From germline, CDR1 is LGHDT and CDR2 YNNKEL (reference sequence). The V end lost 6 bases, the J end lost 4 bases, and 9 bases lay between the germline ends. CDR3 in amino acids: CASREFGTEAFF. The DNA for the CDR3 is TGTGCCAGCAGGGAGTTTGGCACTGAAGCTTTCTTT.

The V call is TRBV19, the J call TRBJ1-2; 8 bases map to TRBD1. Trimming removed 4 bases from V and 4 bases from J; junction bases left unmatched: 2. CDR1 is LNHDA, CDR2 SQIVND, per germline (reference sequence). This CDR3 comprises 13 residues. The CDR3 nucleotides are TGTGCCAGTAGTACCGGGACAGGCTATGGCTACACCTTC. Amino acids: CASSTGTGYGYTF.

V is TRBV19 and J is TRBJ1-5; 9 bases align to TRBD1. Germline CDR1 is LNHDA and CDR2 is SQIVND (reference sequence). CDR3 length equals 17 residues. With 5 bases clipped from V and 3 bases from J, the junction kept 11 bases outside the gene matches. CDR3 DNA sequence: TGTGCCAGTAGTGCATCCTTACAGGGGGCCCACAATCAGCCCCAGCATTTT. Protein product: CASSASLQGAHNQPQHF.

V and J are TRBV29-1 and TRBJ1-6; TRBD1 matches 8 bases. V shed 8 bases, J shed 9 bases, and the junction held 21 bases outside the gene matches. The CDR3 sequence is 17 residues long. CDR1 is SQVTM and CDR2 is ANQGSEA in the germline V gene. The CDR3 loop reads CSPGGWDRPQVPSPLHF. The CDR3 DNA follows: TGCAGCCCCGGGGGGTGGGACAGGCCCCAAGTCCCTTCACCCCTCCACTTT.

The chain couples TRBV11-2 to TRBJ1-6; 9 positions match TRBD1. The germline gives CDR1 SGHAT, CDR2 FQNNGV. The V gene end was trimmed by 2 bases and the J gene end by 6 bases; junction bases not matched to a gene: 5. The CDR3 contains 16 residues. The CDR3 is CASSLNRDRANSPLHF. The CDR3 nucleotides read TGTGCCAGCAGCTTAAACCGGGACAGGGCTAATTCACCCCTCCACTTT. The full variable domain, rest sourced from reference TRBV11-2 and TRBJ1-6, is EAGVAQSPRYKIIEKRQSVAFWCNPISGHATLYWYQQILGQGPKLLIQFQNNGVVDDSQLPKDRFSAERLKGVDSTLKIQPAKLEDSAVYLCASSLNRDRANSPLHFGNGTRLTVT.

The chain has TRBV7-3 and TRBJ1-1, with no clear D. CDR1 and CDR2 (germline): SGHTA, FQGTGA. Trimming took off 4 bases at V and 1 base at J, with 7 bases between the two ends. The CDR3 is 13 residues long. CDR3 sequence: CASSSSQNTEAFF. The CDR3 region has the DNA TGTGCCAGCAGCTCGAGTCAGAACACTGAAGCTTTCTTT.